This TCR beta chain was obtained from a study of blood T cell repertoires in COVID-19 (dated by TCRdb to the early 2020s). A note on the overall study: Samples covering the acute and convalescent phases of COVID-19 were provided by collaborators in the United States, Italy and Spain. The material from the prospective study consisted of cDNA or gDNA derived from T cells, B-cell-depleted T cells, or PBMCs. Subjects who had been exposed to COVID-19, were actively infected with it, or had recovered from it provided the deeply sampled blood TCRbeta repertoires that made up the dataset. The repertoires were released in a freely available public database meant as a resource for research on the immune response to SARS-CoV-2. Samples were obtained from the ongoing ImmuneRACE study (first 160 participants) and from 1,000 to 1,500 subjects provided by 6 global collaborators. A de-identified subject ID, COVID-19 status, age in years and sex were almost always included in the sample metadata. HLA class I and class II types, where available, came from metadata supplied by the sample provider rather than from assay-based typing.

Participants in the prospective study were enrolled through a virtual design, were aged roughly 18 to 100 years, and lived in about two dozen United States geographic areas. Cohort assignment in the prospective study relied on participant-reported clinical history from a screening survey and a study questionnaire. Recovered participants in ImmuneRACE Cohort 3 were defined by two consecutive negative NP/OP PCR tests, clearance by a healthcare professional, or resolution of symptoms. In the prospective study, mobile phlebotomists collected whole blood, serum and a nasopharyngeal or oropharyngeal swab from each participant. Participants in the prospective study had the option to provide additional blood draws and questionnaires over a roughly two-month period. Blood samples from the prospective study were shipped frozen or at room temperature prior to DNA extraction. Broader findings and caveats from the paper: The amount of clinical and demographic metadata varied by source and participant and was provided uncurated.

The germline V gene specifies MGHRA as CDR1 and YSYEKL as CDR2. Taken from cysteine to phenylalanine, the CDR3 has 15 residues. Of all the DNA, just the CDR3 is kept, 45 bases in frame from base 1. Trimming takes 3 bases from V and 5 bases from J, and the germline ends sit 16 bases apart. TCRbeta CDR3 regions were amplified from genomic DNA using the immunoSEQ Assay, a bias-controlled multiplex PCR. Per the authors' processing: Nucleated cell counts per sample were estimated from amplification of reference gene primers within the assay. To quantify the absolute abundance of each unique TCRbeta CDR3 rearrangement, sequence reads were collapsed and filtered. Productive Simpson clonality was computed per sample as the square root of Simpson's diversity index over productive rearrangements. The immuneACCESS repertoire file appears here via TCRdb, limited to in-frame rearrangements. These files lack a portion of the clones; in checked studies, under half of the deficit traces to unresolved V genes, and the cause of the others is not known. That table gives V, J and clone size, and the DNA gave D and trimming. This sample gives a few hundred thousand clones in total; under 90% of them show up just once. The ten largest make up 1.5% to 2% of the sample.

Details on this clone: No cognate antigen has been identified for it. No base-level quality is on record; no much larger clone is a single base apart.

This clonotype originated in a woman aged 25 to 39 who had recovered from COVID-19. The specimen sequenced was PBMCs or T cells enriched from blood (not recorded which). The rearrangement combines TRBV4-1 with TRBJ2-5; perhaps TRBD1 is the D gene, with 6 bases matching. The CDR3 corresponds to CASSHSQGLQETQYF. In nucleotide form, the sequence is TGCGCCAGCAGCCACTCACAGGGTTTACAGGAGACCCAGTACTTC.